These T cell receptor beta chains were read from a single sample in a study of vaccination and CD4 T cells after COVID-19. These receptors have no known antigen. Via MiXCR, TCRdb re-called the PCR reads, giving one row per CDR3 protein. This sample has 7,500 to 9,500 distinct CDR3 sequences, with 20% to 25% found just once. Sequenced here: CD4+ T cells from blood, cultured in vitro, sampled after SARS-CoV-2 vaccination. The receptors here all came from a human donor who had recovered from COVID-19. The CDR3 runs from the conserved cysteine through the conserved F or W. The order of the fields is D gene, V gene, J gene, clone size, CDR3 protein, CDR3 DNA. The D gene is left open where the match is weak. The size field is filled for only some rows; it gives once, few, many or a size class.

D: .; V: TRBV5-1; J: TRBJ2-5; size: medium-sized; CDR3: CASSMGWAQGETQYF; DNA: TGCGCCAGCAGTATGGGATGGGCCCAGGGAGAGACCCAGTACTTC
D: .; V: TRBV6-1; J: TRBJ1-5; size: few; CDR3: CASSEVGGNQPQHF; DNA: TGTGCCAGCAGTGAAGTCGGGGGCAATCAGCCCCAGCATTTT
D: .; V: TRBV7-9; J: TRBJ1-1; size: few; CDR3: CASSLDRRTEAFF; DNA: TGTGCCAGCAGCTTGGACAGACGCACTGAAGCTTTCTTT
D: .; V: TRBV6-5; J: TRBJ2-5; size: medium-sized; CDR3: CASSYSIAGAWQETQYF; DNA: TGTGCCAGCAGTTACTCGATTGCAGGGGCATGGCAAGAGACCCAGTACTTC
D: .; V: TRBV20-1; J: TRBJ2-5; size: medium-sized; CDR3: CSATRLVSGTQYF; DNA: TGCAGTGCTACCCGACTCGTCAGCGGGACCCAGTACTTC
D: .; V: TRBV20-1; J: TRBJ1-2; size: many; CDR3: CSAKEAGSDYGYTF; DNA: TGCAGTGCTAAAGAGGCAGGCTCAGACTATGGCTACACCTTC
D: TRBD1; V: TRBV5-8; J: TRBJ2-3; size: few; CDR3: CASTHRGDTQYF; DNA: TGTGCCAGCACCCACAGGGGGGATACGCAGTATTTT
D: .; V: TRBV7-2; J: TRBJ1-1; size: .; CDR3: CASSLQDNTEAFF; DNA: TGTGCCAGCAGCTTACAGGACAACACTGAAGCTTTCTTT
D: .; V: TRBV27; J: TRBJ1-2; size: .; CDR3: CASSTRPTGVYGYTF; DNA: TGTGCCAGCAGTACCAGACCGACAGGCGTATATGGCTACACCTTC
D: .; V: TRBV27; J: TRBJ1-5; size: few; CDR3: CASSLRHLNQPQHF; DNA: TGTGCCAGCAGTTTAAGACACCTCAATCAGCCCCAGCATTTT
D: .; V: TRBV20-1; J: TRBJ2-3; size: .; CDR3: CSAIVAETDTQYF; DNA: TGCAGTGCCATTGTAGCGGAAACAGATACGCAGTATTTT
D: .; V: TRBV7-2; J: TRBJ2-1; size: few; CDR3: CASSFAKTTANEQFF; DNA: TGTGCCAGCAGCTTTGCGAAGACAACGGCTAATGAGCAGTTCTTC
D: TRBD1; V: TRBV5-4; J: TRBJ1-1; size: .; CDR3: CASTLPGTGGVAFF; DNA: TGTGCCAGCACCCTACCCGGGACAGGGGGCGTAGCTTTCTTT
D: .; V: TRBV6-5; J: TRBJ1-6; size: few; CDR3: CASSYRFEGYSSYNSPLHF; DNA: TGTGCCAGCAGTTACCGATTTGAGGGTTACAGCTCCTATAATTCACCCCTCCACTTT
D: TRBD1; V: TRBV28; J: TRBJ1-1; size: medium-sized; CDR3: CASSSRVTGEDEAFF; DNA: TGTGCCAGCAGTTCACGAGTCACAGGGGAAGATGAAGCTTTCTTT
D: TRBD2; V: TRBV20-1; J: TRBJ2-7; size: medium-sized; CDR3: CSAPGRLASYEQYF; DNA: TGCAGTGCCCCGGGCAGACTAGCTTCCTACGAGCAGTACTTC
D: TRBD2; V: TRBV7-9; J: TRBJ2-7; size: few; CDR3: CASSLGLTSGTPYEQYF; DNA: TGTGCCAGCAGCTTGGGGCTTACTAGCGGGACACCCTACGAGCAGTACTTC
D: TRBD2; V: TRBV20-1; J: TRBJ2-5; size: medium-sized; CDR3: CSARASGRRETQYF; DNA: TGCAGTGCTAGAGCTAGCGGGAGGCGGGAGACCCAGTACTTC